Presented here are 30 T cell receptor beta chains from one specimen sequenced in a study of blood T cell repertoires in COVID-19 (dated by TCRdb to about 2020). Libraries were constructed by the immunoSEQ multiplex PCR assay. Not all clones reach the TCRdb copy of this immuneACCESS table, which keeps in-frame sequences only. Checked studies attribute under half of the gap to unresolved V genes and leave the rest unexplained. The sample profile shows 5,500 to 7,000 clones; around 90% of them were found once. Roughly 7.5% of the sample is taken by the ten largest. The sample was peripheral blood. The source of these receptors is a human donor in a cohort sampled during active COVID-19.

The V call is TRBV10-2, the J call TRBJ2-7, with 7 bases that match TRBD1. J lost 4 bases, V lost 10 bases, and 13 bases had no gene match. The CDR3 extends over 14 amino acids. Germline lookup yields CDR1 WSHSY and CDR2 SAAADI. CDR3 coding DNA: TGCGCCACCACGCACGGACAGGACCCATACGAGCAGTACTTC. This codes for CATTHGQDPYEQYF.

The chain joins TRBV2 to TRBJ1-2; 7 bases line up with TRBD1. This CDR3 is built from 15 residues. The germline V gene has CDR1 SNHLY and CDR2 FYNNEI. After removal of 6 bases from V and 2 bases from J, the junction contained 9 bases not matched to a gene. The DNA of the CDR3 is TGTGCCAGCAGGGCTCAGTTGGGACAGAACTATGGCTACACCTTC. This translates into CASRAQLGQNYGYTF.

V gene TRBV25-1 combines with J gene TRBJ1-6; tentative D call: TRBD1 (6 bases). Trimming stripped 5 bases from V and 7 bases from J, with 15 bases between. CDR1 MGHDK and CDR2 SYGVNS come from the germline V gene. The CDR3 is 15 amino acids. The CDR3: CASSTTGSGNSPLHF. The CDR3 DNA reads TGTGCCAGCAGTACTACAGGGAGTGGAAATTCACCCCTCCACTTT.

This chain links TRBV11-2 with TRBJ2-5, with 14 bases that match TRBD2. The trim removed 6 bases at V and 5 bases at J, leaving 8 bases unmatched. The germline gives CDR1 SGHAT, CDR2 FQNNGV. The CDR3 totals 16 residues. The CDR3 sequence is CASRLWTSGGFETQYF. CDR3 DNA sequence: TGTGCCAGCAGACTTTGGACTAGCGGGGGGTTCGAGACCCAGTACTTC.

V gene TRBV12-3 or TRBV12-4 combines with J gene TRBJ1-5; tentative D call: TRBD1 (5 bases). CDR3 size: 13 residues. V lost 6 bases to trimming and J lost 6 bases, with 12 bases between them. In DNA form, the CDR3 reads TGTGCCAGCAGCTCAGGGATGGGTCAGCCCCAGCATTTT. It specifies CASSSGMGQPQHF.

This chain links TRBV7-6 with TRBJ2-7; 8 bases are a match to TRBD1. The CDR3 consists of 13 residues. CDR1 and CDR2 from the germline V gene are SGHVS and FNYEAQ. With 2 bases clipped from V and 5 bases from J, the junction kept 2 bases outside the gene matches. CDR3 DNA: TGTGCCAGCAGCTTACAGGGGGCTAACGAGCAGTACTTC. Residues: CASSLQGANEQYF.

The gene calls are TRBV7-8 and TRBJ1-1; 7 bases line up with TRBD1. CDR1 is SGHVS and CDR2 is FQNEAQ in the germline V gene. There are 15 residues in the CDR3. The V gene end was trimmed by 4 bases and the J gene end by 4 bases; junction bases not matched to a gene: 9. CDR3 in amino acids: CASSSQWGQPTEAFF. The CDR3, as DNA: TGTGCCAGCAGCTCGCAGTGGGGACAGCCCACTGAAGCTTTCTTT.

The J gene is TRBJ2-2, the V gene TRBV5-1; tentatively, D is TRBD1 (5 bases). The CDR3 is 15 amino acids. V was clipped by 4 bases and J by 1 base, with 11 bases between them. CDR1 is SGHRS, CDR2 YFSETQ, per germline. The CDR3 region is CASSPQGWNTGELFF. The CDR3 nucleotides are TGCGCCAGCAGCCCTCAGGGTTGGAACACCGGGGAGCTGTTTTTT.

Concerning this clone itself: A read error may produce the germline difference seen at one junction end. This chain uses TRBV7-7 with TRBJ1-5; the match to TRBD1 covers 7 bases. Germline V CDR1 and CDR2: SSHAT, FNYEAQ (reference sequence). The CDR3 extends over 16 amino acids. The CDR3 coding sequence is TGTGCTAGCAGCTTAAGGACCTTACAGGGGAATCAGCCCCAGCATTTT. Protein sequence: CASSLRTLQGNQPQHF.

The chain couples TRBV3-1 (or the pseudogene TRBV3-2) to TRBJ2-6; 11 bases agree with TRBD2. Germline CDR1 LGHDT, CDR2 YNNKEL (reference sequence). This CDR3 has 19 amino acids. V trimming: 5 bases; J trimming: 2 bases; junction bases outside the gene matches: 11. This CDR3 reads CASSVSLAGGRAGANVLTF. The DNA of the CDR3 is TGTGCCAGCAGCGTCTCCCTAGCGGGGGGTAGGGCTGGGGCCAACGTCCTGACTTTC.

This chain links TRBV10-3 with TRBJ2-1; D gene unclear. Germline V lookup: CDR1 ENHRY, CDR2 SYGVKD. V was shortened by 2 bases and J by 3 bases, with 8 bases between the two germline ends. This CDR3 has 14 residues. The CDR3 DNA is TGTGCCATCAGTGAGAGGCAGGACTACAATGAGCAGTTCTTC. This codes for CAISERQDYNEQFF.

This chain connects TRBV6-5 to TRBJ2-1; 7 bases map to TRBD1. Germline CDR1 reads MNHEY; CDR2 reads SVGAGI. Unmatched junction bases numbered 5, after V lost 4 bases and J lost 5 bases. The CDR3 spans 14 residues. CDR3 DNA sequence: TGTGCCAGCAGTTGGGGGACAGCTAACAATGAGCAGTTCTTC. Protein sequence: CASSWGTANNEQFF.

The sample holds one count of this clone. CDR3 protein: CASSLSTGSPLEYF. The CDR3 region has the DNA TGTGCCAGCAGTTTGTCTACTGGTTCACCCTTGGAGTACTTC. The chain joins TRBV27 to TRBJ2-7; unclear D gene. Trimming left V 3 bases short and J 11 bases short, with 20 bases between. Germline lookup yields CDR1 MNHEY and CDR2 SMNVEV (reference sequence). The length of the CDR3 is 14 residues.

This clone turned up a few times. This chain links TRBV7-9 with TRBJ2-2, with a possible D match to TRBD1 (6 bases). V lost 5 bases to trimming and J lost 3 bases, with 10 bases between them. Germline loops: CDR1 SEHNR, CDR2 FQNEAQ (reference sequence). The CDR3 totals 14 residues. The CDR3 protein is CASSPNRDTGELFF. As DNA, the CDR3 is TGTGCCAGCAGCCCCAACAGGGACACCGGGGAGCTGTTTTTT.

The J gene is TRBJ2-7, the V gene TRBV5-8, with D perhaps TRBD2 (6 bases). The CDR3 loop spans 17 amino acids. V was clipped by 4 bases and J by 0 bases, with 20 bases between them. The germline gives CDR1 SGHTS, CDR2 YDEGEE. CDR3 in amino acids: CASSPLALGPYSYEQYF. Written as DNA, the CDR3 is TGTGCCAGCAGCCCACTAGCCCTGGGGCCCTACTCCTACGAGCAGTACTTC.

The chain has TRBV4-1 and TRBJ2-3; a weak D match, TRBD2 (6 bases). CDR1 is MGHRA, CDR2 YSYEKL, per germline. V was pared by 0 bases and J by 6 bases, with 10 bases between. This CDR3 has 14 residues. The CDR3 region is CASSQDWGVDTQYF. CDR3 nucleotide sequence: TGCGCCAGCAGCCAAGACTGGGGGGTGGATACGCAGTATTTT.

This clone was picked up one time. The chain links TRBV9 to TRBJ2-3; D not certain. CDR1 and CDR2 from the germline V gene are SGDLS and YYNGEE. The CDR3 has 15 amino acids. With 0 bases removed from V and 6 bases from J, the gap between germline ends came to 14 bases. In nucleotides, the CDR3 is TGTGCCAGCAGCGTAGAGAGCAGCGCGTTGGATACGCAGTATTTT. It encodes CASSVESSALDTQYF.

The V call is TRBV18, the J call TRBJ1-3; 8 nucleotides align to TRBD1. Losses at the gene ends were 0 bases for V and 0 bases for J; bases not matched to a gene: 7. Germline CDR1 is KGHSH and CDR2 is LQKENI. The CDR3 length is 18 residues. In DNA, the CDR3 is TGTGCCAGCTCACCACCGTCAGGGACAGGCCACTCTGGAAACACCATATATTTT. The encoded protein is CASSPPSGTGHSGNTIYF.

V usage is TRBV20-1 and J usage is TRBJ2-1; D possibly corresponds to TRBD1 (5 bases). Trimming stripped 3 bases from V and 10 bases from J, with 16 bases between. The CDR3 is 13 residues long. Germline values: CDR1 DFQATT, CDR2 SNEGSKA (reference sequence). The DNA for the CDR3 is TGCAGTGCTAGTGGGCAGGGTATTAGAGAGCAGTTCTTC. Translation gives CSASGQGIREQFF.

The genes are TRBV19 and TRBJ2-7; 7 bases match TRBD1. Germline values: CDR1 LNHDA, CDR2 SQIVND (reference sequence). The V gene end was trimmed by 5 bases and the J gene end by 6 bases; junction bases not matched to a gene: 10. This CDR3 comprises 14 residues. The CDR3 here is CASSGQDMRGEQYF. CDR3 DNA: TGTGCCAGTAGTGGACAGGACATGAGGGGCGAGCAGTACTTC.

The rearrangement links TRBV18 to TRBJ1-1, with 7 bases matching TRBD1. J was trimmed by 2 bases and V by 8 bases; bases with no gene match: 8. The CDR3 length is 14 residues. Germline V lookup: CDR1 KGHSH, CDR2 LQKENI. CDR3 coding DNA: TGTGCCAGCCATGCTCAGGGGGTCAACACTGAAGCTTTCTTT. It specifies CASHAQGVNTEAFF.

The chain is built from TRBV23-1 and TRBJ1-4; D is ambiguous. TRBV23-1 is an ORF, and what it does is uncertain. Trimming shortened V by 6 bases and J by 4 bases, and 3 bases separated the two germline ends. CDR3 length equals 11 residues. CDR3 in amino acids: CASSRNEKLFF. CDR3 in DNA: TGCGCCAGCAGCCGTAATGAAAAACTGTTTTTT.

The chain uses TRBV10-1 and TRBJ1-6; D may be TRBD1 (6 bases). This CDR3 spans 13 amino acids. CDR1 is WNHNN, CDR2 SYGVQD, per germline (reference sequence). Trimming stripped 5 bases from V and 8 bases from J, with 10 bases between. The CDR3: CASSYRADSPLHF. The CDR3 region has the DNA TGCGCCAGCAGTTACAGGGCTGATTCACCCCTCCACTTT.

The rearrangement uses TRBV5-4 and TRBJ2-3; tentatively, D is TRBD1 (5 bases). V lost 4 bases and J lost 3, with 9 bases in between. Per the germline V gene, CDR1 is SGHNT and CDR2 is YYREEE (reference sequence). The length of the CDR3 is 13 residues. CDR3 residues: CASSPRQTDTQYF. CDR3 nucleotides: TGTGCCAGCAGCCCCCGACAGACAGATACGCAGTATTTT.

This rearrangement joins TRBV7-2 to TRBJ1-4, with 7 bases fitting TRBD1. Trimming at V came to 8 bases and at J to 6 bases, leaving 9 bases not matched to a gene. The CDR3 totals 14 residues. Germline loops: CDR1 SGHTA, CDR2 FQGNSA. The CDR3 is CASSPDRWDEKLFF. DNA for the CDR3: TGTGCCAGCTCCCCGGACAGGTGGGATGAAAAACTGTTTTTT.

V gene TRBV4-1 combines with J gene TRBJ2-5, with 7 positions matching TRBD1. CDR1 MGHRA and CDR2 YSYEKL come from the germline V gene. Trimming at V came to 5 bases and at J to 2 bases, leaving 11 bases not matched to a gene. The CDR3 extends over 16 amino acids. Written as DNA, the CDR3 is TGCGCCAGCAGCGTTATTCCGGGACAGCAACAAGAGACCCAGTACTTC. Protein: CASSVIPGQQQETQYF.

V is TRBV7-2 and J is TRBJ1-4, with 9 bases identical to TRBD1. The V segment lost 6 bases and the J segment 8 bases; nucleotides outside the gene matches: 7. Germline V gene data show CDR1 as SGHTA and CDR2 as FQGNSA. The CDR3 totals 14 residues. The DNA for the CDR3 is TGTGCCAGCAGATTGGACAGGGGAGGGGAAAAACTGTTTTTT. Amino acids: CASRLDRGGEKLFF.

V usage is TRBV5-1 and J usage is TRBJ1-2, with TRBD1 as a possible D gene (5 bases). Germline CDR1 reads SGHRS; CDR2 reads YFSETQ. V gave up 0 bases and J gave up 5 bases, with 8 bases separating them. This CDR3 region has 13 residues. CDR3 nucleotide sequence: TGCGCCAGCAGCTTGGCAGGGCGGTATGGCTACACCTTC. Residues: CASSLAGRYGYTF.

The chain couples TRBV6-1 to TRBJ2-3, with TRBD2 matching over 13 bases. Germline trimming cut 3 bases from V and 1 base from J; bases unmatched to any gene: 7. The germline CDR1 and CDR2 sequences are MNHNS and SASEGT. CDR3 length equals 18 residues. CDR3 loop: CASSETGTSGTGTDTQYF. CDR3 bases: TGTGCCAGCAGTGAGACCGGGACTAGCGGGACCGGCACAGATACGCAGTATTTT.

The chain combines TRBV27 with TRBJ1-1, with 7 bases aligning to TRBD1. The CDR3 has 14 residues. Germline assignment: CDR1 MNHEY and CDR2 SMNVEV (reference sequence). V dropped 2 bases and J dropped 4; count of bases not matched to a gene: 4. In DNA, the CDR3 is TGTGCCAGCAGTTTAAGGGGGCTCGGCACTGAAGCTTTCTTT. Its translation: CASSLRGLGTEAFF.